This T cell receptor (beta chain) was obtained from a study of T cell changes during pregnancy in multiple sclerosis. Profiling relied on immunoSEQ multiplex PCR, and the TCRdb table lists in-frame clones only, not all of them. Among 75,000 to 80,000 clones listed, 80% to 95% were seen once. The V and J ends lost 3 bases and 7 bases, in that order; junction bases with no gene match: 5. The germline gives CDR1 LNHDA, CDR2 SQIVND (reference sequence). This CDR3 contains 14 residues. This specimen was peripheral blood, taken in the second trimester of pregnancy. The clonotype originates from a female donor in good health, enrolled as a control in a pregnancy study. The V gene is TRBV19, the J gene TRBJ1-2, with TRBD1 identical over 10 bases. The CDR3 region is CASSMDRDRGGYTF. The CDR3 nucleotides read TGTGCCAGTAGTATGGACCGGGACAGGGGTGGCTACACCTTC.